This T cell receptor (beta chain) was obtained from a study of cytomegalovirus exposure and HLA in healthy donors. The data were produced by immunoSEQ multiplex PCR, yet TCRdb's version contains in-frame clones alone and is incomplete. The data show about 360,000 clones, more than 80% seen once. This clone came up once. Germline-derived CDR1 and CDR2 are MNHEY and SMNVEV (reference sequence). This CDR3 has 19 residues. The ends lost 6 bases at V and 2 bases at J; junction bases unmatched: 17. The rearrangement uses TRBV27 and TRBJ2-2, with 8 bases that match TRBD2. Material: PBMCs. This TCR derives from a woman under 30 in good health and CMV-seronegative. The CDR3 DNA reads TGTGCCAGCAGCCGATTCCCTCAACTAGCGGATGCTAACACCGGGGAGCTGTTTTTT. Protein product: CASSRFPQLADANTGELFF.